This T cell receptor beta chain was observed in a study of control samples from healthy donors and cancer patients. At least ten counts were recorded for this clone. The CDR3 sequence is 11 residues long. Between the trimmed V and J ends, which lost 3 bases and 8 bases, there was a span of 10 bases. From germline, CDR1 is DFQATT and CDR2 SNEGSKA (reference sequence). The protocol was immunoSEQ multiplex PCR, while the TCRdb copy is restricted to in-frame clones and leaves out a portion. The table includes some 120,000 clones, around 90% detected once. V and J are TRBV20-1 and TRBJ1-2; weak D call: TRBD1 (5 bases). The TCR was taken from a man in his forties or fifties in good health. The sample comprised blood. CDR3 sequence reads: CSASPGVGYTF. CDR3 nucleotide sequence: TGCAGTGCTAGCCCGGGGGTGGGCTACACCTTC.